This TCR beta chain was recorded in a study of cytomegalovirus exposure and HLA in healthy donors. Study observations and caveats: Clonal expansion was found to be greater in HLA-associated TCR beta chains than in equally common others in a later analysis.

The PCR ran on 60 Vbeta and 13 Jbeta primers. Data came from immunoSEQ multiplex PCR; TCRdb stores just in-frame clones and leaves some out. The table records 200,000 or so clones, just under 80% of them present only once. Notes on this clone: The target antigen is unknown.

J was trimmed by 6 bases and V by 4 bases; bases with no gene match: 8. There are 15 residues in the CDR3. Germline V gene sequence: CDR1 LGHNA, CDR2 YSLEER. The source material was PBMCs. This TCR derives from a woman in her 30s in good health and CMV-seropositive. V is TRBV4-3 and J is TRBJ2-2; TRBD1 aligns across 7 bases. The DNA of the CDR3 is TGCGCCAGCAGCCTTCGACAGGGTAGACCCGGGGAGCTGTTTTTT. Protein sequence: CASSLRQGRPGELFF.